Below are 3 T cell receptor beta chains sequenced from a single sample in a study of CD8 T cells in Susac syndrome. An amount of RNA that ranged from roughly 0.45 to 1 ug was reverse transcribed with random hexamers. TCRdb reanalysed the immunoSEQ multiplex PCR reads using MiXCR and keeps one entry per CDR3 protein. The sample includes approximately 200,000 distinct CDR3 sequences, roughly 94% of them seen just once. The sample consisted of CD4+ T cells from PBMCs. The receptors were sampled from a human donor with multiple sclerosis.

This sequence joins TRBV20-1 and TRBJ2-7; the D is unclear. Germline V gives CDR1 DFQATT, CDR2 SNEGSKA (reference sequence). This CDR3 contains 13 residues. Trimming pared 3 bases from V and 0 bases from J, leaving 9 bases between. Written as DNA, the CDR3 is TGCAGTGCTAGGGCAGCTAGCTCCTACGAGCAGTACTTC. As protein: CSARAASSYEQYF.

This chain links TRBV4-2 with TRBJ2-6; the D is unclear. CDR1 is LGHNA, CDR2 YNFKEQ, per germline. The CDR3 extends over 16 amino acids. Deletions cut 0 bases from V and 0 bases from J, with 6 bases between. The CDR3 DNA sequence: TGTGCCAGCAGCCAAGATACTTCCTCTGGGGCCAACGTCCTGACTTTC. Translation: CASSQDTSSGANVLTF.

This rearrangement joins TRBV20-1 to TRBJ2-1, with D possibly TRBD2 on 5 matching bases. CDR3 size: 14 residues. V was shortened by 3 bases and J by 2 bases, with 11 bases between the two germline ends. In germline, CDR1 is DFQATT, CDR2 SNEGSKA (reference sequence). The CDR3 DNA sequence: TGCAGTGCTAGGAGGGCTAGCACCTACAATGAGCAGTTCTTC. Protein sequence: CSARRASTYNEQFF.